The 9 T cell receptor beta chains in this list originate from one sample, sequenced in a study of blood T cell repertoires in COVID-19. Data came from immunoSEQ multiplex PCR; TCRdb stores just in-frame clones and leaves some out. The sample holds roughly 200,000 clones, about four fifths seen once. The sample taken for sequencing was peripheral blood. Source of these receptors: a man in his forties or fifties with active or convalescent COVID-19.

This clone has just a few counts. The chain joins TRBV11-3 to TRBJ2-7, with D possibly TRBD1 on 6 matching bases. CDR3 length: 14 amino acids. The germline V gene encodes CDR1 SGHNT and CDR2 YENEEA. V was trimmed by 6 bases and J by 2 bases, leaving 14 bases between them. The CDR3 protein is CASSSRDIPYEQYF. The CDR3 region has the DNA TGTGCCAGCAGTTCCCGGGACATACCCTACGAGCAGTACTTC.

The gene calls are TRBV7-2 and TRBJ2-3; the match to TRBD2 covers 16 bases. J lost 6 bases, V lost 3 bases, and 3 bases had no gene match. Germline CDR1 SGHTA, CDR2 FQGNSA. This CDR3 contains 16 residues. The CDR3 loop is CASSLGLAGGQDTQYF. For the CDR3, the DNA is TGTGCCAGCAGCTTGGGACTAGCGGGGGGGCAGGATACGCAGTATTTT.

This clone was seen more than once but under ten times. This chain uses TRBV7-6 with TRBJ2-3; TRBD2 aligns across 14 bases. The CDR3 covers 16 residues. Losses at the gene ends were 5 bases for V and 2 bases for J; bases not matched to a gene: 3. Germline CDR1 and CDR2: SGHVS and FNYEAQ. In DNA, the CDR3 is TGTGCCAGCAGCCGACTAGCGGGGGGGAACACAGATACGCAGTATTTT. This sequence encodes CASSRLAGGNTDTQYF.

The rearrangement joins TRBV10-3 to TRBJ2-1; maybe TRBD2 (7 bases). Deletions cut 3 bases from V and 9 bases from J, with 15 bases between. The CDR3 is 14 amino acids. CDR1 and CDR2 (germline): ENHRY, SYGVKD. DNA for the CDR3: TGTGCCATCAGTGACGGTCGGGGGGCCGTTGAGCAGTTCTTC. It translates to CAISDGRGAVEQFF.

About this clone: Other DNA sequences from this sample encode an identical CDR3 as well. The chain combines TRBV11-2 with TRBJ1-1; D is ambiguous. The CDR3 totals 13 residues. Per the germline V gene, CDR1 is SGHAT and CDR2 is FQNNGV. V was pared by 1 base and J by 2 bases, with 5 bases between. Here the CDR3 reads CASSLGENTEAFF. The DNA for the CDR3 is TGTGCCAGCAGCTTAGGAGAAAACACTGAAGCTTTCTTT.

This sequence joins TRBV6-2 or TRBV6-3 and TRBJ1-5; the D gene is possibly TRBD1 (5 bases). V was clipped by 5 bases and J by 5 bases, with 16 bases between them. In germline, CDR1 is MNHEY, CDR2 SVGEGT. The CDR3 has 15 residues. In nucleotides, the CDR3 is TGTGCCAGCAGTCGCGGGGCTCACGGCCATCAGCCCCAGCATTTT. It translates to CASSRGAHGHQPQHF.

The CDR3 nucleotides read TGTGCCAGCAGTTCCCGACAGCCTACAACCACAGATACGCAGTATTTT. The encoded protein is CASSSRQPTTTDTQYF. This chain joins TRBV6-2 or TRBV6-3 and TRBJ2-3, with D possibly being TRBD1 (5 bases). Germline-derived CDR1 and CDR2 are MNHEY and SVGEGT. The CDR3 has 16 amino acids. V lost 4 bases to trimming and J lost 2 bases, with 16 bases between them.

The chain links TRBV4-3 to TRBJ1-4, with 12 bases aligning to TRBD1. The J segment lost 7 bases and the V segment lost 1 base, leaving 7 bases of the junction unmatched. Per the germline V gene, CDR1 is LGHNA and CDR2 is YSLEER. This CDR3 region has 17 residues. DNA for the CDR3: TGCGCCAGCAGCCAAGTCTCCGGGACAGGGGGCGGTGAAAAACTGTTTTTT. It is translated as CASSQVSGTGGGEKLFF.

The chain employs TRBV19 and TRBJ2-5, with 7 nucleotides matching TRBD2. The CDR3 spans 11 residues. V lost 10 bases and J lost 4; bases outside the gene matches: 3. Looked up from germline, CDR1 is LNHDA and CDR2 is SQIVND (reference sequence). The CDR3 nucleotides are TGTGCCACTACTAGCGCAGAGACCCAGTACTTC. It yields the protein CATTSAETQYF.